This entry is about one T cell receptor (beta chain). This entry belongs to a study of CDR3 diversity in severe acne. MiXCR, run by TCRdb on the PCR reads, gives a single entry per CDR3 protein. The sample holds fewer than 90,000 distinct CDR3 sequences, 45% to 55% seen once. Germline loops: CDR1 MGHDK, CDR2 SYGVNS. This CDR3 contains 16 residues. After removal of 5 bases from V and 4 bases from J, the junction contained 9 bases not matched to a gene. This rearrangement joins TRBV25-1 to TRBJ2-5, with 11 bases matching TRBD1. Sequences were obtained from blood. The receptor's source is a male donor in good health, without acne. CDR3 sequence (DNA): TGTGCCAGCAGTTTTCTCCGGACAGGGGGCGCAGAGACCCAGTACTTC. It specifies CASSFLRTGGAETQYF.